The sample holds a few counts of the clone carrying this T cell receptor (beta chain). Its cognate antigen is unknown. This specimen belongs to a study of regulatory T cells in long-lasting Graves disease. Study results and limitations: Segments TRBV28, TRBJ1-2 and TRBJ2-5 showed preferential usage in persistent disease.

The CDR3 is made up of 13 amino acids. The germline gives CDR1 MNHEY, CDR2 SVGEGT. V dropped 6 bases and J dropped 3 bases, with 12 bases sitting between them. Time point given: newly diagnosed GD, antithyroid drugs for less than 3 months. There was RNA extracted from PBMCs, and the TCR library was made from it. Libraries of TCR beta came from iRepertoire HTBI primers plus Arm-PCR of CDR3 regions. Each CDR3 protein gets one entry after TCRdb re-called the multiplex PCR reads with MiXCR. The sample has some 410,000 distinct CDR3 sequences, 16% seen once; the top ten hold around 10%. The same data also contributed to another study, on T cells in Graves' hyperthyroidism and ophthalmopathy. That paper adds: Exclusion followed for patients with uncontrolled infection, other autoimmune disease, pregnancy or lactation. It was a median approximately 6.9 months before onset that the model predicted ophthalmopathy.

The clonotype comes from a woman in her thirties with Graves disease. The sequencing used peripheral blood mononuclear cells (PBMCs), collected at new diagnosis, from a patient treated with antithyroid drugs. The chain couples TRBV6-2 or TRBV6-3 to TRBJ2-7, with TRBD1 as a possible D gene (5 bases). CDR3 in DNA: TGTGCCAGCAGCAGAGACAGATTCTACGAGCAGTACTTC. It is translated as CASSRDRFYEQYF.